One T cell receptor beta chain is described in this entry. Its antigen is currently unknown. This specimen belongs to a study of cytomegalovirus exposure and HLA in healthy donors. The study, taken as a whole, reports: Later, an analysis found that TCR clusters from the first cohort tended to co-occur in the roughly 110 validation repertoires. TCR sequences were mostly rare, though some public TCRs occurred in many donors. Researchers catalogued about 160 TCR beta chains as cytomegalovirus-associated. In vitro, a few CMV-associated chains proved specific for CMV antigens.

Assay used: immunoSEQ multiplex PCR; TCRdb lists only in-frame clones, some missing. The table lists 160,000 or so clones, roughly 80% of them singletons, with 10% in the top ten. This CDR3 is 13 amino acids long. Germline V lookup: CDR1 SGHTA, CDR2 FQGNSA. Trimming stripped 4 bases from V and 5 bases from J, with 11 bases between. This chain joins TRBV7-2 and TRBJ1-2; D is unresolved. The sequence came from a man aged 25 to 45 in good health and CMV-seropositive. Sequencing input: PBMCs. CDR3 sequence: CASSSRVSYGYTF. The CDR3 DNA sequence: TGTGCCAGCAGCTCCCGGGTCTCTTATGGCTACACCTTC.